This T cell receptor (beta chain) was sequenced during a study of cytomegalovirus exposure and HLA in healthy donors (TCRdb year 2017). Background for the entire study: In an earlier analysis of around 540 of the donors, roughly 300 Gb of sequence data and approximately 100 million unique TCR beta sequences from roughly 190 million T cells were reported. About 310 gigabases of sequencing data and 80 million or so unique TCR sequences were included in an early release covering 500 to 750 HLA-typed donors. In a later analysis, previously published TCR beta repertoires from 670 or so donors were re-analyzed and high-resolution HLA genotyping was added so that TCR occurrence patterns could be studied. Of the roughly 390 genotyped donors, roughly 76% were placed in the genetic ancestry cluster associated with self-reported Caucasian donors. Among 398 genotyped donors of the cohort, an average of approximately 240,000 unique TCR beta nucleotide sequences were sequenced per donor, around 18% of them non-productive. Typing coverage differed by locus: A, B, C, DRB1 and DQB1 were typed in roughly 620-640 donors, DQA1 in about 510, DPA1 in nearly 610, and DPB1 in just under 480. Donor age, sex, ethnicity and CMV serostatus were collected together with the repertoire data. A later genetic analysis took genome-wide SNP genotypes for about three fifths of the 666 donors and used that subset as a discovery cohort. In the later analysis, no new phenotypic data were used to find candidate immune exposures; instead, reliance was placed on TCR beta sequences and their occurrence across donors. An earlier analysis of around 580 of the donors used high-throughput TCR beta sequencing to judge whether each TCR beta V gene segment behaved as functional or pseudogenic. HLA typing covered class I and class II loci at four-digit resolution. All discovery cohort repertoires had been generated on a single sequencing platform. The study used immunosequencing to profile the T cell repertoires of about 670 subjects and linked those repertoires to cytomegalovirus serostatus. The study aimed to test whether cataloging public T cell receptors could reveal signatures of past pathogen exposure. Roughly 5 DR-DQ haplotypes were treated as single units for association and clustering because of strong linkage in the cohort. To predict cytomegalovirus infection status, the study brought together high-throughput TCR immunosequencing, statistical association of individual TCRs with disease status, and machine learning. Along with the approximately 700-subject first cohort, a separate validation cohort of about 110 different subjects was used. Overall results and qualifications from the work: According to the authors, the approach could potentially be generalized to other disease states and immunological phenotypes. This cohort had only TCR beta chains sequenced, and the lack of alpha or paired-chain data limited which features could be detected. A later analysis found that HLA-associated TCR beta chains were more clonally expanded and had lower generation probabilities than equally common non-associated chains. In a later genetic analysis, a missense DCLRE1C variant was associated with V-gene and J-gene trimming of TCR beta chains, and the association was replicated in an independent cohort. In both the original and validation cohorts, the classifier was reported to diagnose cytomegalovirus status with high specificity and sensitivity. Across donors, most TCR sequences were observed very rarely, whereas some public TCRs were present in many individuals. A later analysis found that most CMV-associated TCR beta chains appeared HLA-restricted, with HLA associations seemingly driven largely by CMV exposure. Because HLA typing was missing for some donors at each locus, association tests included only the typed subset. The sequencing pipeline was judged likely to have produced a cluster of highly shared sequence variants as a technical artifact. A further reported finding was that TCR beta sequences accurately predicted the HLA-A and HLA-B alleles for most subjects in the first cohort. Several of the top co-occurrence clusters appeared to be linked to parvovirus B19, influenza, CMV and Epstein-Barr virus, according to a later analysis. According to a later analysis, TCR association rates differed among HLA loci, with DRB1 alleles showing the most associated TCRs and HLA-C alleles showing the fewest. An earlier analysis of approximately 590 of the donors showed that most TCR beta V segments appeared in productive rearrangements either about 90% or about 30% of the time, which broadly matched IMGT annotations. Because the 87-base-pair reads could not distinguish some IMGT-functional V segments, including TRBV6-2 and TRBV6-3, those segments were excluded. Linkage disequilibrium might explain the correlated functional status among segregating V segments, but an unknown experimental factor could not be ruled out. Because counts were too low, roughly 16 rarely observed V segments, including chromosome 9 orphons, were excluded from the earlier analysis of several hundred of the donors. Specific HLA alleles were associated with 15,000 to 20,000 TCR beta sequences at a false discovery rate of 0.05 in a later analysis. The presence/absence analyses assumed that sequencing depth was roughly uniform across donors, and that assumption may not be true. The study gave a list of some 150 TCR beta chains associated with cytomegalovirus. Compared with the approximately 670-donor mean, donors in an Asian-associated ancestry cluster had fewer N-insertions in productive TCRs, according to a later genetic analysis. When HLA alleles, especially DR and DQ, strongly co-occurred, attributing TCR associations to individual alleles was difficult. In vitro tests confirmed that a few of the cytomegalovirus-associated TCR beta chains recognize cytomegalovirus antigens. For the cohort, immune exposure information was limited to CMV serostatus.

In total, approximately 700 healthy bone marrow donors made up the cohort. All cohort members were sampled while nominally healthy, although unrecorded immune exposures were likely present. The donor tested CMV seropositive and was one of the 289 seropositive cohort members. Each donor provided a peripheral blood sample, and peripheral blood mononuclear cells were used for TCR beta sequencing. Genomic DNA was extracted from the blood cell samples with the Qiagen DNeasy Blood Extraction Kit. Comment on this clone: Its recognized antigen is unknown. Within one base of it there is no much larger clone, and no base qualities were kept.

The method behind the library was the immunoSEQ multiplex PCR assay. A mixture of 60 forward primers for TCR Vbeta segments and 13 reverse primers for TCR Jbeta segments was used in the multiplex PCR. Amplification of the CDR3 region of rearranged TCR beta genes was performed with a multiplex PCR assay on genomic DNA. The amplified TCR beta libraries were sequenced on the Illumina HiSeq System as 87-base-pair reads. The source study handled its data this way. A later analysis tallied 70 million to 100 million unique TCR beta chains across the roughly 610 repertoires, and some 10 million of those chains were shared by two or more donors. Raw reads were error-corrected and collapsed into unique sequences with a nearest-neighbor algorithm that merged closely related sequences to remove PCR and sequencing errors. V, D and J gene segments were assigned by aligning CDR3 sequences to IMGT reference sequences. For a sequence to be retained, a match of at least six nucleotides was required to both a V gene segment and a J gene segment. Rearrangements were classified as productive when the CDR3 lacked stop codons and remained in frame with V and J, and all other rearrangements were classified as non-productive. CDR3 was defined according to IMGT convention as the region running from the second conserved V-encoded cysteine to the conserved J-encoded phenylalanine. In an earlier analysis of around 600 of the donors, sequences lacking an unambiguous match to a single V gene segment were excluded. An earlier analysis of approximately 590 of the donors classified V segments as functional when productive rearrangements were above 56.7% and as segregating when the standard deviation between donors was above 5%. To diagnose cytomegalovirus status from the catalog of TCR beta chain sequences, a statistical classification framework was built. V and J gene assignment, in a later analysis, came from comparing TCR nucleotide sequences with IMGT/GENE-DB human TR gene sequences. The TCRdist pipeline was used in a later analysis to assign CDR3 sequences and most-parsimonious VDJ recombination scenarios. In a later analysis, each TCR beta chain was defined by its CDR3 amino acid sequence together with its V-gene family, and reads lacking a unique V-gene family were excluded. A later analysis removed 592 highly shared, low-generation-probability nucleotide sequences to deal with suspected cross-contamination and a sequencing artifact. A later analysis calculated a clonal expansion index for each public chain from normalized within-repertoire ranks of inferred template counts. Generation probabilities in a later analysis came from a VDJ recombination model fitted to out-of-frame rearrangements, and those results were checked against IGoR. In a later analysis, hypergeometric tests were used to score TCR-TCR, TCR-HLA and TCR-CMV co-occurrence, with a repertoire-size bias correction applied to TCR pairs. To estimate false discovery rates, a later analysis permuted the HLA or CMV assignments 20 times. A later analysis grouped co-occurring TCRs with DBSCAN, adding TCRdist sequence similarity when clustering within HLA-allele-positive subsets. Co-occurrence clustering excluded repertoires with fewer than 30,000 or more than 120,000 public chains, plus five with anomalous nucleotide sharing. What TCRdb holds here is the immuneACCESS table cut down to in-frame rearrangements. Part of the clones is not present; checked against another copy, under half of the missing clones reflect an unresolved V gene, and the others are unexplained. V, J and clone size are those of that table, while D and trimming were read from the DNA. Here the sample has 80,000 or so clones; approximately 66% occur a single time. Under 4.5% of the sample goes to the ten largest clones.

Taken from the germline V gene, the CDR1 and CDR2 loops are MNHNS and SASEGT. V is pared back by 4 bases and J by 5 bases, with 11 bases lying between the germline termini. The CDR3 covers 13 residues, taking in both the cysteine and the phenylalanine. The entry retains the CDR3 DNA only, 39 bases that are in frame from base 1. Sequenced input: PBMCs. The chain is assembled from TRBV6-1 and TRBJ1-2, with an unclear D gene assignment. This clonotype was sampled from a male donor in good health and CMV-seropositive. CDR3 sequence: CASSAPGSYGYTF. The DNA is TGTGCCAGCAGTGCGCCGGGGAGTTATGGCTACACCTTC.